This entry is about one T cell receptor beta chain. Its antigen remains unidentified. Sequence at one end of the junction differs from germline and may be a read error. The CDR3 extends over 15 amino acids. Germline V gene lookup returns CDR1 SSHAT and CDR2 FNYEAQ (reference sequence). Tumor samples were taken before definitive surgery or chemotherapy. The data derive from a study of high-grade serous ovarian cancer treatment subgroups. Background on the study: Samples averaged around 14,000 reads and 7,000 or so unique TCR beta rearrangements.

Study observations and caveats: Same-patient tumor repertoires overlapped at roughly 0.095 to 0.85; different patients barely overlapped. CDR1 and CDR2 were left unanalyzed; analyses focused on CDR3. These tumor repertoires lack spatial information from bulk sequencing.

This table comes from immunoSEQ multiplex PCR, and its TCRdb copy is limited to in-frame clones, with some not included. Of thousands of clones in the sample, roughly 70% were seen once. This chain joins TRBV7-7 and TRBJ2-2, with 7 bases that match TRBD1. The source material was tumor tissue. This receptor was identified in a human donor with high-grade serous ovarian cancer. The CDR3 reads CASSLDRVGTGELFF. CDR3 bases: TGTGCTAGCAGCTTAGACAGGGTTGGCACCGGGGAGCTGTTTTTT. Filled out from reference TRBV7-7 and TRBJ2-2, the complete variable domain reads GAGVSQSPRYKVTKRGQDVTLRCDPISSHATLYWYQQALGQGPEFLTYFNYEAQPDKSGLPSDRFSAERPEGSISTLTIQRTEQRDSAMYRCASSLDRVGTGELFFGEGSRLTVL.